Listed below are T cell receptor beta chains from one sample, sequenced in a study of beta chain features in type 1 diabetes. Profiling relied on immunoSEQ multiplex PCR, and the TCRdb table lists in-frame clones only, not all of them. The repertoire consists of 630,000 or so clones, with over 13% occurring once and the leading ten covering roughly 0.04%. The sequenced material came from naive CD4+ T cells from blood. These TCRs come from a man younger than 30 with type 1 diabetes. Each CDR3 is given with its conserved first and last residue. The D gene is left open where the match is weak. Size is stated for part of the rows, as once, few or many counts, or as a class when the clone is expanded.

length,V,size,D,J,DNA,CDR3
17,TRBV7-8,few,TRBD1,TRBJ2-1,TGTGCCAGCAGCTTAATTCGTGGTGGGACAGATGTCAATGAGCAGTTCTTC,CASSLIRGGTDVNEQFF
17,TRBV6-1,.,TRBD2,TRBJ2-2,TGTGCCAGCAGTGACGGACTAGCGGGAGGTTCGGGCGGGGAGCTGTTTTTT,CASSDGLAGGSGGELFF
15,TRBV7-9,.,TRBD1,TRBJ1-5,TGTGCCAGCAGCTCCACAGGGGGTTATCAACAGCCCCAGCATTTT,CASSSTGGYQQPQHF
14,TRBV18,.,TRBD1,TRBJ2-7,TGTGCCAGCTCACCGGGACAGGAAGACTACGAGCAGTACTTC,CASSPGQEDYEQYF
14,TRBV18,few,TRBD1,TRBJ1-4,TGTGCCAGCTCGTCCGGGACAGGCAATGAAAAACTGTTTTTT,CASSSGTGNEKLFF
12,TRBV5-1,.,.,TRBJ2-2,TGCGCCAGCAGCTTCGACACCGGGGAGCTGTTTTTT,CASSFDTGELFF
16,TRBV9,few,TRBD2,TRBJ2-1,TGTGCCAGCAGCTTCCGGACTAGCGGGGCGTACAATGAGCAGTTCTTC,CASSFRTSGAYNEQFF
15,TRBV6-1,once,.,TRBJ2-7,TGTGCCAGCAGTGCCGAAAGGCTCAGCTCCTACGAGCAGTACTTC,CASSAERLSSYEQYF
14,TRBV7-9,.,.,TRBJ2-5,TGTGCCAGCAGCTTAGACATCCGTTTGGAGACCCAGTACTTC,CASSLDIRLETQYF
13,TRBV5-4,few,.,TRBJ2-5,TGTGCCAGCAGCTTTACAGGGAAAGAGACCCAGTACTTC,CASSFTGKETQYF
14,TRBV27,.,.,TRBJ2-3,TGTGCCAGCAGTTTATCCTCCCCGGCAGATACGCAGTATTTT,CASSLSSPADTQYF
17,TRBV30,.,TRBD2,TRBJ2-1,TGTGCCTGGAGTACACCGGGACTAGCGGGGGGGCTCGATGAGCAGTTCTTC,CAWSTPGLAGGLDEQFF
13,TRBV30,few,TRBD1,TRBJ2-1,TGTGCCTGGAGTGTACAGGGGGCGGGTGAGCAGTTCTTC,CAWSVQGAGEQFF
13,TRBV7-9,few,.,TRBJ1-2,TGTGCCAGCAGCTTTCAGGGAGGCCTTGGCTACACCTTC,CASSFQGGLGYTF
13,TRBV10-3,few,.,TRBJ2-5,TGTGCCATCAGTGAGTCGAATGGTGAGACCCAGTACTTC,CAISESNGETQYF
13,TRBV30,.,.,TRBJ1-5,TGTGCCTGGAGTGTTAGAGGGATGCAGCCCCAGCATTTT,CAWSVRGMQPQHF
13,TRBV7-3,few,.,TRBJ1-1,TGTGCCAGCAGCTTAATGCCGAACACTGAAGCTTTCTTT,CASSLMPNTEAFF
15,TRBV9,few,TRBD1,TRBJ1-1,TGTGCCAGCAGCGTCAACAGGGGGTGGGACACTGAAGCTTTCTTT,CASSVNRGWDTEAFF
13,TRBV29-1,few,TRBD1,TRBJ2-7,TGCAGCGTTGAGGTTAAGACAGGGTACGAGCAGTACTTC,CSVEVKTGYEQYF
14,TRBV7-2,.,TRBD2,TRBJ2-4,TGCGCCAGCAGCCGAGGACTAGCTCAAAACATTCAGTACTTC,CASSRGLAQNIQYF
13,TRBV30,few,.,TRBJ1-1,TGTGCCAGAACCGGGTGGCTGGGTACTGAAGCTTTCTTT,CARTGWLGTEAFF
15,TRBV19,few,TRBD2,TRBJ2-3,TGTGCCAGTAGTATCCTAGCGGGAGCCGCAGATACGCAGTATTTT,CASSILAGAADTQYF
15,TRBV18,few,.,TRBJ2-1,TGTGCCAGCTCACCTGGGAGGGGGCTCTACAATGAGCAGTTCTTC,CASSPGRGLYNEQFF
13,TRBV15,.,.,TRBJ2-5,TGTGCCGCCGCGAGAGGGGCGTGGGAGACCCAGTACTTC,CAAARGAWETQYF
14,TRBV7-9,.,.,TRBJ2-5,TGTGCCAGCAGCCTTGGGGAGATCCAAGAGACCCAGTACTTC,CASSLGEIQETQYF
16,TRBV29-1,few,.,TRBJ1-2,TGCAGCGTTGTACTTGTAAGCCCGGGACCAGGGAATGGCTACACCTTC,CSVVLVSPGPGNGYTF
14,TRBV5-1,few,.,TRBJ2-7,TGCGCCAGCAGCCTGGGGGATCACACAGGGGAGCAGTACTTC,CASSLGDHTGEQYF
17,TRBV10-3,.,.,TRBJ2-1,TGTGCCATCACCGTGGAGGGACCCGAGAGCTCCTACAATGAGCAGTTCTTC,CAITVEGPESSYNEQFF
16,TRBV25-1,few,.,TRBJ2-7,TGTGCCAGCAGTGAATATACCGGCGGGGTGTCCTACGAGCAGTACTTC,CASSEYTGGVSYEQYF
15,TRBV19,few,.,TRBJ2-5,TGTGCCAGCACCCGACAGCCGGGCGCTAAAGAGACCCAGTACTTC,CASTRQPGAKETQYF
12,TRBV2,few,.,TRBJ2-3,TGTGCCAGCACCTACAACACAGATACGCAGTATTTT,CASTYNTDTQYF
11,TRBV5-6,.,.,TRBJ2-7,TGTGCCAGCAGCTTCGAGCACGAGCAGTACTTC,CASSFEHEQYF
13,TRBV29-1,.,.,TRBJ1-4,TGCAGCGTTGAAGTGTCAGGGAATGAAAAACTGTTTTTT,CSVEVSGNEKLFF
12,TRBV5-6,.,.,TRBJ2-7,TGTGCCAGCAGCTTGGACCGCTACGAGCAGTACTTC,CASSLDRYEQYF
15,TRBV6-5,.,TRBD1,TRBJ2-2,TGTGCCAGCACCTGGGACAGGTCCAACACCGGGGAGCTGTTTTTT,CASTWDRSNTGELFF
14,TRBV5-4,.,.,TRBJ2-7,TGTGCCAGCAGCATAGGGGGTCCCTCCTACGAGCAGTACTTC,CASSIGGPSYEQYF
12,TRBV30,.,.,TRBJ2-7,TGTGCCTGGAGTACGTTCGCCTACGAGCAGTACTTC,CAWSTFAYEQYF
15,TRBV2,.,.,TRBJ2-1,TGTGCCAGCAGTGAAGTCTACCCAGGGGCCGATGAGCAGTTCTTC,CASSEVYPGADEQFF
16,TRBV30,few,TRBD2,TRBJ2-1,TGTGCCTGCCAGGGACTGGCGGGAGGGGCCTACAATGAGCAGTTCTTC,CACQGLAGGAYNEQFF
15,TRBV30,few,TRBD1,TRBJ1-1,TGTGCCTGGAGTGTCACAGGGGGCGCGTACACTGAAGCTTTCTTT,CAWSVTGGAYTEAFF
15,TRBV18,.,TRBD1,TRBJ2-5,TGTGCCAGCTCACGACCCGGGACAGGGCGAGAGACCCAGTACTTC,CASSRPGTGRETQYF
13,TRBV13,few,TRBD1,TRBJ1-2,TGTGCCAGCAGCCGGGACAGGGCCTATGGCTACACCTTC,CASSRDRAYGYTF
14,TRBV30,few,.,TRBJ2-3,TGTGCCTGGGTGGACCGGAGCAGCACAGATACGCAGTATTTT,CAWVDRSSTDTQYF